This TCR beta chain came from a study of blood T cell repertoires in COVID-19. Generated by immunoSEQ multiplex PCR, the TCRdb table keeps only in-frame clones and is missing some. The table includes approximately 65,000 clones, 86% detected once. Per the germline V gene, CDR1 is SGHTA and CDR2 is FQGNSA. The length of the CDR3 is 16 residues. With 4 bases removed from V and 6 bases from J, the gap between germline ends came to 20 bases. This TCR derives from a man aged 35-49 years with acute or convalescent COVID-19. The chain links TRBV7-2 to TRBJ2-3; possibly TRBD2 for D (6 bases). Sample: peripheral blood. DNA of the CDR3: TGTGCCAGCAGCTCACCCCGGGGACTCCCCAGGGATACGCAGTATTTT. Its translation: CASSSPRGLPRDTQYF.